The 14 T cell receptor beta chains below all came from one sample that was sequenced in a study of T cells in Graves' hyperthyroidism and ophthalmopathy. The investigators amplified TCR beta CDR3 regions from RNA transcripts. The primer set for the first-round RT-PCR of the TCR CDR3 was HTBI. MiXCR, applied by TCRdb to the multiplex PCR reads, yields one record per CDR3 protein. The profile shows some 650,000 distinct CDR3 sequences, 16% of them singletons. Sequenced material: blood. These receptors came from a woman aged 40 to 50 with Graves' ophthalmopathy.

This clonotype was picked up many times. Written as DNA, the CDR3 is TGTGCCAGCAGTGTCGACGGAAGGACAGATACGCAGTATTTT. It specifies CASSVDGRTDTQYF. This chain uses TRBV2 with TRBJ2-3; D not certain. V was clipped by 4 bases and J by 3 bases, with 11 bases between them. Germline values: CDR1 SNHLY, CDR2 FYNNEI. There are 14 residues in the CDR3.

As to this clonotype: This clone may be a read error of a much larger clone one base away. The V and J genes are TRBV6-1 and TRBJ1-1, with D uncertain. CDR3 size: 14 residues. Germline V lookup: CDR1 MNHNS, CDR2 SASEGT. The CDR3 region is CASSVVQMNTGAFF. The CDR3 nucleotides are TGTGCCAGCAGTGTAGTACAAATGAACACTGGAGCTTTCTTT.

The genes are TRBV6-5 and TRBJ2-2; TRBD2 matches at 8 bases. The germline V gene has CDR1 MNHEY and CDR2 SVGAGI. The CDR3 sequence is 17 residues long. The V gene end was trimmed by 4 bases and the J gene end by 4 bases; junction bases not matched to a gene: 11. The CDR3: CASSSPRVAGSTGELFF. Here the CDR3 DNA reads TGTGCCAGCAGTTCCCCCCGGGTAGCGGGATCCACCGGGGAGCTGTTTTTT.

The chain employs TRBV5-5 and TRBJ2-7, with D hard to call. CDR1 is SGHKS, CDR2 YYEKEE, per germline (reference sequence). The V gene lost 0 bases and the J gene lost 5 bases, with 9 bases spanning the gap. The CDR3 loop spans 13 amino acids. This chain's CDR3 is CASSLAARNEQYF. CDR3 nucleotide sequence: TGTGCCAGCAGCTTGGCAGCGAGAAACGAGCAGTACTTC.

This clonotype was counted ten times or more. Written as DNA, the CDR3 is TGTGCCAGCAGTGTTGGGGCAGAGACCCAGTACTTC. It is translated as CASSVGAETQYF. V usage is TRBV2 and J usage is TRBJ2-5; D may be TRBD1 (5 bases). The germline V and J ends were trimmed by 4 bases and 4 bases, with 7 bases remaining between them. CDR1 and CDR2 (germline): SNHLY, FYNNEI. This CDR3 region has 12 residues.

This clonotype was recorded a few times. This rearrangement joins TRBV11-2 to TRBJ2-6, with D possibly matching TRBD2 (5 bases). The germline V and J ends were trimmed by 5 bases and 4 bases, with 15 bases remaining between them. CDR1 is SGHAT, CDR2 FQNNGV, per germline. The CDR3 sequence is 16 residues long. CDR3 residues: CASSPSISGGANVLTF. CDR3 in DNA: TGTGCCAGCAGCCCGTCAATCTCGGGAGGGGCCAACGTCCTGACTTTC.

The chain has TRBV28 and TRBJ2-7; D is possibly TRBD1 or TRBD2 (6 bases each). The CDR3 totals 13 residues. Trimming took 6 bases from V and 5 from J, leaving 14 bases between them. The germline CDR1 and CDR2 sequences are MDHEN and SYDVKM. The CDR3 sequence: CASRGLGANEQYF. CDR3 sequence (DNA): TGTGCCAGCAGGGGACTGGGGGCTAACGAGCAGTACTTC.

This clonotype was seen ten or more times. The chain combines TRBV28 with TRBJ2-1; 10 bases are a match to TRBD1. The CDR3 loop spans 15 amino acids. V lost 5 bases, J lost 2 bases, and 3 bases stayed unmatched. Germline V gives CDR1 MDHEN, CDR2 SYDVKM. The CDR3 DNA follows: TGTGCCAGCAGTACCGGGACAGGGGCCTACAATGAGCAGTTCTTC. It translates to CASSTGTGAYNEQFF.

The chain couples TRBV5-4 to TRBJ2-1; a weak D match, TRBD2 (7 bases). The germline V gene encodes CDR1 SGHNT and CDR2 YYREEE (reference sequence). V was pared by 1 base and J by 3 bases, with 11 bases between. This CDR3 is 15 amino acids long. This CDR3 is CASSLRGAYYNEQFF. CDR3 DNA sequence: TGTGCCAGCAGCTTGCGGGGGGCCTACTACAATGAGCAGTTCTTC.

This clonotype was picked up many times. This sequence joins TRBV20-1 and TRBJ2-7, with 7 bases matching TRBD1. The CDR3 contains 13 residues. J was trimmed by 2 bases and V by 6 bases; bases with no gene match: 7. Germline-derived CDR1 and CDR2 are DFQATT and SNEGSKA (reference sequence). CDR3 coding DNA: TGCAGTGCGACGCCGGGACAGACCTACGAGCAGTACTTC. Protein sequence: CSATPGQTYEQYF.

This clonotype has ten or more counts. The gene calls are TRBV5-1 and TRBJ2-3; D gene unclear. CDR1 is SGHRS, CDR2 YFSETQ, per germline. V was shortened by 0 bases and J by 4 bases, with 9 bases between the two germline ends. The CDR3 is 14 residues long. The CDR3 bases are TGCGCCAGCAGCTTGGAGTGGCTATCAGATACGCAGTATTTT. Encoded protein: CASSLEWLSDTQYF.

This clonotype was seen ten or more times. In DNA form, the CDR3 reads TGTGCCAGTAGTATTATGGCAGGTCCGGGTCAGCCCCAGCATTTT. Translation: CASSIMAGPGQPQHF. The gene calls are TRBV19 and TRBJ1-5; D ambiguous. The CDR3 covers 15 residues. V was pared by 3 bases and J by 6 bases, with 15 bases between. The germline V gene encodes CDR1 LNHDA and CDR2 SQIVND (reference sequence).

This chain links TRBV20-1 with TRBJ1-5; weak D call: TRBD1 (6 bases). In germline, CDR1 is DFQATT, CDR2 SNEGSKA (reference sequence). The germline V and J ends were trimmed by 6 bases and 1 base, with 10 bases remaining between them. The CDR3 contains 13 residues. Written as DNA, the CDR3 is TGCAGTGCAACAGGGTTGAGCAATCAGCCCCAGCATTTT. Protein: CSATGLSNQPQHF.

This clonotype appeared many times. The V gene is TRBV3-1, the J gene TRBJ2-1; 11 nucleotides line up with TRBD1. The CDR3 is 14 residues long. J lost 9 bases, V lost 4 bases, and 5 bases had no gene match. Germline V lookup: CDR1 LGHDT, CDR2 YNNKEL (reference sequence). CDR3: CASSLGTGGGEQFF. In DNA form, the CDR3 reads TGTGCCAGCAGCCTCGGGACAGGGGGGGGTGAGCAGTTCTTC.